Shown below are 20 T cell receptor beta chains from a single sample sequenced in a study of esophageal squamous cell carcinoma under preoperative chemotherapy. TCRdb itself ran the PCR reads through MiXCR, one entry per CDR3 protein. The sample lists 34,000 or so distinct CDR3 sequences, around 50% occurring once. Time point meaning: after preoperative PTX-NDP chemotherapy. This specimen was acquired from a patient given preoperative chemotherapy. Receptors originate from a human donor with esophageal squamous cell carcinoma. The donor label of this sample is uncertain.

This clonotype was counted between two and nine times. DNA for the CDR3: TGTGCCAGCAGCCCGTGGGACAGGGAACTTGCTGAGCAGTTCTTC. Its translation: CASSPWDRELAEQFF. J is TRBJ2-1 and V is TRBV11-3; 9 nucleotides match TRBD1. The CDR3 contains 15 residues. CDR1 SGHNT and CDR2 YENEEA come from the germline V gene. V gave up 5 bases and J gave up 9 bases; unmatched junction bases: 11.

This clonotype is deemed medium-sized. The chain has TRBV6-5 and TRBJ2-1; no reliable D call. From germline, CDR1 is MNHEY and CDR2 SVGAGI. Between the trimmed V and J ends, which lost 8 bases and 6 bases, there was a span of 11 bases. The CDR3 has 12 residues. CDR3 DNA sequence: TGTGCCAGCTCATCTTCATTCAATGAGCAGTTCTTC. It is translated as CASSSSFNEQFF.

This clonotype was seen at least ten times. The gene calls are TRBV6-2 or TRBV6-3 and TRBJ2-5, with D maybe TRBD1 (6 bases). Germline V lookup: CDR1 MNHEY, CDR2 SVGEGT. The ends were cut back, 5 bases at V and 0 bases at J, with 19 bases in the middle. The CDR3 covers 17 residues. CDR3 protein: CASSQTGVRLYQETQYF. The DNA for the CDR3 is TGTGCCAGCAGTCAGACAGGAGTTAGATTGTACCAAGAGACCCAGTACTTC.

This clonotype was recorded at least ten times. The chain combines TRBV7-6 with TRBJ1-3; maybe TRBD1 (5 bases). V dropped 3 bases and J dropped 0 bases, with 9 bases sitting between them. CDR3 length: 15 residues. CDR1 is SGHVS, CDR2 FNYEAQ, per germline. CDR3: CASSFGGHSGNTIYF. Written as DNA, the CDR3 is TGTGCCAGCAGCTTTGGCGGACACTCTGGAAACACCATATATTTT.

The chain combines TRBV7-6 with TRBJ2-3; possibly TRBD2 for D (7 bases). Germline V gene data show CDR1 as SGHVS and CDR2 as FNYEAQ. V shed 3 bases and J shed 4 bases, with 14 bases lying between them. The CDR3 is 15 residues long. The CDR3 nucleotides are TGTGCCAGCAGCTTGGGGGCGGGAGAGTCAGATACGCAGTATTTT. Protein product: CASSLGAGESDTQYF.

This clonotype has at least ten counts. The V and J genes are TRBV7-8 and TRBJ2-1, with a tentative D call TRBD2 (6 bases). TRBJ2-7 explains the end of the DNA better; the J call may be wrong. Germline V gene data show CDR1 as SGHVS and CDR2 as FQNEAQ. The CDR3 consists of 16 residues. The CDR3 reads CASRGDPVANSYEQYF. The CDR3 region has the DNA TGTGCCTCGCGGGGCGATCCAGTCGCTAACTCCTACGAGCAGTACTTC.

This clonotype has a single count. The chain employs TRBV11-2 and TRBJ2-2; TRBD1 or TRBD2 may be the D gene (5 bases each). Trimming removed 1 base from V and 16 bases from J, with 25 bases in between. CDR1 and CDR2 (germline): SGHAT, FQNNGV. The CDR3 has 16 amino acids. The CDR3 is CASSLGYGDHTGAQFF. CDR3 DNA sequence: TGTGCCAGCAGCTTAGGGTATGGGGACCACACCGGGGCGCAGTTTTTT.

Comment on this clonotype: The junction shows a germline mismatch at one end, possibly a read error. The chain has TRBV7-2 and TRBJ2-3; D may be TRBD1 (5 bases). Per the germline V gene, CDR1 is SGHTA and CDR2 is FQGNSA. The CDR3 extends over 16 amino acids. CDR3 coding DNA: TGTGCCAGTAGGTTTCGTTGGGGCCGACACACAGATACCCAGTATTTC. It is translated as CASRFRWGRHTDTQYF.

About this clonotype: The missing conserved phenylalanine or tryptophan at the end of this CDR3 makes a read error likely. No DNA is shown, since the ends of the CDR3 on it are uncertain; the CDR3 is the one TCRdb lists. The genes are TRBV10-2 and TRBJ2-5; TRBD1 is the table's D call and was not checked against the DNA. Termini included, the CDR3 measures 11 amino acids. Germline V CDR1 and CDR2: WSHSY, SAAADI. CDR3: CASSQGPQLYP.

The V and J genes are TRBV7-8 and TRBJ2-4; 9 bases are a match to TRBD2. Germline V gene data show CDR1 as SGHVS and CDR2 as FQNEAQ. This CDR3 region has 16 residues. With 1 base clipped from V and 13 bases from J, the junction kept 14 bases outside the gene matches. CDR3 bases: TGTGCCAGCAGCTTAGGAGCGGGAGGATCCTACAATGAGCAGTACTTC. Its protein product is CASSLGAGGSYNEQYF.

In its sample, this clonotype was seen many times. The CDR3 protein is CASSSTGAHEQFF. The CDR3 DNA is TGTGCCAGCAGTTCAACAGGGGCCCATGAGCAGTTCTTC. This sequence joins TRBV5-4 and TRBJ2-1; 7 nucleotides align to TRBD1. V dropped 5 bases and J dropped 8; count of bases not matched to a gene: 7. Germline loops: CDR1 SGHNT, CDR2 YYREEE (reference sequence). The CDR3 runs to 13 residues.

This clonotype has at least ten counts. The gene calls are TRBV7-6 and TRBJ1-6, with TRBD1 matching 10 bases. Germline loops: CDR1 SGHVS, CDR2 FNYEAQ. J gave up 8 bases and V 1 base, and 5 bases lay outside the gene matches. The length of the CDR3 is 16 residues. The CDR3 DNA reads TGTGCCAGCAGCTTAGGGGCGGACAGGGGGGATTCACCCCTCCACTTT. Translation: CASSLGADRGDSPLHF.

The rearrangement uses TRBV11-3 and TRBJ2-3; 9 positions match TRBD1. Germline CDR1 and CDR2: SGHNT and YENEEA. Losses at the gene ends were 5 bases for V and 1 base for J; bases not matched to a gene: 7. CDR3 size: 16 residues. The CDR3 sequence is CASSPGTGSRTDTQYF. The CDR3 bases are TGTGCCAGCAGCCCGGGGACAGGGTCGCGCACAGATACGCAGTATTTT.

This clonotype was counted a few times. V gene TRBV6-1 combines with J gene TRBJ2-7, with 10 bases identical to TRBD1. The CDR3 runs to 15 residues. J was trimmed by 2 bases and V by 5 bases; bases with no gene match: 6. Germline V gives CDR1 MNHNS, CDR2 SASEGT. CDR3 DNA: TGTGCCAGCAGTCTGGGGACAGGGGTTACCTACGAGCAGTACTTC. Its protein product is CASSLGTGVTYEQYF.

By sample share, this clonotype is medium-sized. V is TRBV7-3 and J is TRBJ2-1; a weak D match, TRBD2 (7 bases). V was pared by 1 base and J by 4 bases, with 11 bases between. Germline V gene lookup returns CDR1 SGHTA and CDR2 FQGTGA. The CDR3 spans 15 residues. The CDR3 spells CASSLRGGAYNEQFF. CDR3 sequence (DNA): TGTGCCAGCAGCTTAAGGGGGGGCGCATACAATGAGCAGTTCTTC.

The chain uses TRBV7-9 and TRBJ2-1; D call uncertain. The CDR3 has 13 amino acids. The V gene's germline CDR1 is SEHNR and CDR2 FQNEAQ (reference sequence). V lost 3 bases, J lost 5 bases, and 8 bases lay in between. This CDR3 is CASSFFSNNEQFF. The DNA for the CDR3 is TGTGCCAGCAGCTTCTTCTCGAACAATGAGCAGTTCTTC.

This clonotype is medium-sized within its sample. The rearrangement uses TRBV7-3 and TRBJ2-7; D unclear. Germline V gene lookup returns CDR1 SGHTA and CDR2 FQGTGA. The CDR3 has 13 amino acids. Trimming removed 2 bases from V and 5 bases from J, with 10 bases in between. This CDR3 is CASSLSPSNEQYF. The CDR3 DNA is TGTGCCAGCAGCTTATCCCCATCCAACGAGCAGTACTTC.

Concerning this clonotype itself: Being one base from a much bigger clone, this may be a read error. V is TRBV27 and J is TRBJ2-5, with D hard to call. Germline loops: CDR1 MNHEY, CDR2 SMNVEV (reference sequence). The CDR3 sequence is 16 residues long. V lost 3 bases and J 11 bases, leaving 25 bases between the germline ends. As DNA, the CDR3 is TGTGCCAGCAGTTTTAATTGGGGTAGCTCCTACAATGAGCAGTACTTC. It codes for CASSFNWGSSYNEQYF.

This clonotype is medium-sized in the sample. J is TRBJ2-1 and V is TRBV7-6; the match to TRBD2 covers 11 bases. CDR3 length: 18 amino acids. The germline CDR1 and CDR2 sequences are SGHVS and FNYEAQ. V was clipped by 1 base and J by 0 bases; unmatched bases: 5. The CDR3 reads CASSLGASGGSSYNEQFF. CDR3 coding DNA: TGTGCCAGCAGCTTAGGGGCTAGCGGGGGGAGCTCCTACAATGAGCAGTTCTTC. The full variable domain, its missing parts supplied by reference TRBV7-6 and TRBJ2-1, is GAGVSQSPRYKVTKRGQDVALRCDPISGHVSLYWYRQALGQGPEFLTYFNYEAQQDKSGLPNDRFSAERPEGSISTLTIQRTEQRDSAMYRCASSLGASGGSSYNEQFFGPGTRLTVL.

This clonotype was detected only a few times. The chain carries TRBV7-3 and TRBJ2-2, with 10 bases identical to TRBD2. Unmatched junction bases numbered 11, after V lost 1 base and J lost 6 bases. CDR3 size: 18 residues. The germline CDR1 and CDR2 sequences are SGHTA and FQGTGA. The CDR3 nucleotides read TGTGCCAGCAGCTTAATGGCCCGTGGGCTAGCGGGAGCCGGGGAGCTGTTTTTT. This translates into CASSLMARGLAGAGELFF.